The clone carrying this T cell receptor (beta chain) was recorded a few times. The antigen remains unidentified. This sample is part of a study of T cell responses to AZD1222 COVID-19 vaccine. Study results and limitations: Repertoires were obtained only post-peak T cell response. Clonal diversity may have been underestimated, and the donors were mostly white British, with more females than males. Spike-wide vaccine-associated CD4 TCRs dominated at 160-218 and 743-854. As reported, nearly half of all spike-specific TCRs target variant regions that are unmutated.

The CDR3 is 15 residues long. The V end was cut by 2 bases, the J end by 2 bases, with 13 bases between. The germline CDR1 and CDR2 sequences are MNHEY and SMNVEV (reference sequence). Sequenced by immunoSEQ multiplex PCR; TCRdb stores in-frame clones only, minus some. The table has under 150,000 clones, roughly 92% seen once; the top ten hold 0.9% to 1.3%. This clonotype originated in an adult who received the AZD1222 COVID-19 vaccine. The sequencing used peripheral blood, collected 28 days after the second AZD1222 dose. This chain connects TRBV27 to TRBJ2-7; D is undetermined. CDR3 bases: TGTGCCAGCAGTTTAAGTGGCAACATCCCCTACGAGCAGTACTTC. Amino acid sequence: CASSLSGNIPYEQYF.